This TCR beta chain was captured in a study of OX40 agonist ivuxolimab in advanced cancers. On the study more broadly: Among those treated, three patients had partial responses, one with hepatocellular carcinoma and two with cutaneous melanoma.

As for this clone: Its antigen is as yet unknown.

Profiled with immunoSEQ multiplex PCR; TCRdb holds only in-frame clones, not every one. The table shows roughly 86,000 clones, with 85% to 90% occurring only once. Whole-study findings and limits: At doses 0.1 to 3.0 mg/kg, CD4+ and CD8+ clones expanded. CD8+ T cells were the subset that, on average, had more expanded clones than CD4+.

Samples of blood were obtained at baseline, on cycle 4 day 1, and on cycle 7 day 1. The input for sequencing was CD4+ or CD8+ T cells sorted from blood, taken in a trial of the OX40 agonist ivuxolimab. The clonotype was recovered from an adult with an advanced solid tumor such as melanoma, head and neck, liver or kidney cancer.

The CDR3 DNA sequence: TGTGCCAGTGGTCCTGTCGGGGGTACGCAGTATTTT. It is translated as CASGPVGGTQYF. The gene calls are TRBV27 and TRBJ2-3, with D possibly TRBD2 on 6 matching bases. Germline CDR1 reads MNHEY; CDR2 reads SMNVEV (reference sequence). The CDR3 has 12 amino acids. V lost 9 bases to trimming and J lost 8 bases, with 15 bases between them.